The clone carrying this T cell receptor (beta chain) was seen only once. The data derive from a study of OX40 agonist ivuxolimab in advanced cancers. Study details: Ivuxolimab, an agonistic anti-OX40 (CD134) antibody, was given to patients.

This CDR3 has 16 amino acids. Germline CDR1 and CDR2: SGHTA and FQGNSA. Trimming removed 3 bases from V and 2 bases from J; junction bases left unmatched: 8. The assay was immunoSEQ multiplex PCR, and TCRdb's table has in-frame clones only and misses some. The table shows some 86,000 clones, with around 84% occurring only once. This sample comprised CD4+ or CD8+ T cells sorted from blood, obtained in a trial of the OX40 agonist ivuxolimab. This TCR was recovered from an adult with an advanced solid tumor such as melanoma, head and neck, liver or kidney cancer. The chain couples TRBV7-2 to TRBJ2-3; 7 bases map to TRBD2. CDR3 sequence reads: CASSLGAGTYTDTQYF. The CDR3 nucleotides are TGTGCCAGCAGCTTGGGAGCGGGAACCTACACAGATACGCAGTATTTT.